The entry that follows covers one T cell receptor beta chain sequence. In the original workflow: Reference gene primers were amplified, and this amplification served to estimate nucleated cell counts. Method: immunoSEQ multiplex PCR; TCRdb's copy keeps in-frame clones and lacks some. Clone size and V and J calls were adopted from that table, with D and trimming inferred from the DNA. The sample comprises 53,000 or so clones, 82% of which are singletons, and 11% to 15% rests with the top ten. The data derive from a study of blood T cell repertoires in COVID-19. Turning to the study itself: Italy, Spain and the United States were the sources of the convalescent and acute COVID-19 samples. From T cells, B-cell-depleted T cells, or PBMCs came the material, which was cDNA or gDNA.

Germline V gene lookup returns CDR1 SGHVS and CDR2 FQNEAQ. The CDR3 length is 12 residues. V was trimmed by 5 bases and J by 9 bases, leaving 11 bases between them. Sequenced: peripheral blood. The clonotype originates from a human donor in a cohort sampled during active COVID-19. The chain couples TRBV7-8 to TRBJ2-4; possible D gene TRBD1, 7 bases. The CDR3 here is CASSPGGGIQYF. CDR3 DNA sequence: TGTGCCAGCAGCCCAGGGGGAGGCATTCAGTACTTC.